Listed here is a single T cell receptor (beta chain). This sample is drawn from a study of blood T cell repertoires in COVID-19. Study-wide context: Both acute and convalescent COVID-19 samples were obtained from the United States, Italy and Spain. In each case, the material was cDNA or gDNA derived from T cells, B-cell-depleted T cells, or PBMCs.

Trimming took 3 bases from V and 2 from J; bases not matched to a gene: 7. CDR1 is PRHDT, CDR2 FYEKMQ, per germline (reference sequence). The CDR3 sequence is 16 residues long. Per the original data handling: Reference gene primer amplification in the assay estimated nucleated cell counts. The data were produced by immunoSEQ multiplex PCR, yet TCRdb's version contains in-frame clones alone and is incomplete. The V and J calls and the clone size are those of that table, but D and trimming were determined from the DNA. The sample yields around 200,000 clones, 85% to 90% seen once. The sample consisted of peripheral blood. The chain has TRBV13 and TRBJ2-3; 8 nucleotides line up with TRBD2. The TCR was taken from a man between 65 and 85 years old with active or convalescent COVID-19. CDR3 sequence reads: CASSFPPGLDTDTQYF. CDR3 coding DNA: TGTGCCAGCAGCTTCCCGCCGGGACTAGACACAGATACGCAGTATTTT.